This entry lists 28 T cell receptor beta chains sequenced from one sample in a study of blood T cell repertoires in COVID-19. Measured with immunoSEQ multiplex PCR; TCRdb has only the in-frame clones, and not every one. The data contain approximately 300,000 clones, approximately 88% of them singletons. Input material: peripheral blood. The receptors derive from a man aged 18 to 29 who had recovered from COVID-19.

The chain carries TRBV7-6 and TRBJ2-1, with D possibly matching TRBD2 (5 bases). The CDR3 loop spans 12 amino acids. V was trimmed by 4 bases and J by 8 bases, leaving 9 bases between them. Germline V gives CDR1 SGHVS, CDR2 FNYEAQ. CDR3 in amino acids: CASSSLVDEQFF. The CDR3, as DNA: TGTGCCAGCAGCTCACTAGTCGATGAGCAGTTCTTC. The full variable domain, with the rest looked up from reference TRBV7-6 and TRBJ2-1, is GAGVSQSPRYKVTKRGQDVALRCDPISGHVSLYWYRQALGQGPEFLTYFNYEAQQDKSGLPNDRFSAERPEGSISTLTIQRTEQRDSAMYRCASSSLVDEQFFGPGTRLTVL.

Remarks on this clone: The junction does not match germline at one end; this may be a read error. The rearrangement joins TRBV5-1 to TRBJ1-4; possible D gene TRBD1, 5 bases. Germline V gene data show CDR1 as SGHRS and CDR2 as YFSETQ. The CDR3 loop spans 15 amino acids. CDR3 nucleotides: TGCGCCAGCAGTTTGGAAAGCAGGGTTAATGAAAAACTGTTTTTT. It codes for CASSLESRVNEKLFF.

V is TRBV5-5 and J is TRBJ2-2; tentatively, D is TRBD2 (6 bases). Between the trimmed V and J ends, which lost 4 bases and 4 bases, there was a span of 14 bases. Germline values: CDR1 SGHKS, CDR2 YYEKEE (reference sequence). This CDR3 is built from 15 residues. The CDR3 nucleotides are TGTGCCAGCAGCCTACGGGAGTCGGTCACCGGGGAGCTGTTTTTT. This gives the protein CASSLRESVTGELFF. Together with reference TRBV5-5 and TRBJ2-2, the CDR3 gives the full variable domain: DAGVTQSPTHLIKTRGQQVTLRCSPISGHKSVSWYQQVLGQGPQFIFQYYEKEERGRGNFPDRFSARQFPNYSSELNVNALLLGDSALYLCASSLRESVTGELFFGEGSRLTVL.

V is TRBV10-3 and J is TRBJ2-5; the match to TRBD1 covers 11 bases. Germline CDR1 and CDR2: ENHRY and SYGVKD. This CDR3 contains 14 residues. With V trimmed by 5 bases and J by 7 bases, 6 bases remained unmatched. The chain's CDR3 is CAISPGQGEGTQYF. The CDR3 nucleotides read TGTGCCATCAGTCCGGGACAGGGGGAGGGGACCCAGTACTTC.

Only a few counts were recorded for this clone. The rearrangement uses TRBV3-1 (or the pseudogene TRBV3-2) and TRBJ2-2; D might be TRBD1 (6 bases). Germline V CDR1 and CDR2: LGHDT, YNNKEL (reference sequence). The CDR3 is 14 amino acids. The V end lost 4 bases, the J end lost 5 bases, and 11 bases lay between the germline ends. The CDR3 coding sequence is TGTGCCAGCAGCCTACACAGGGTAACCGGGGAGCTGTTTTTT. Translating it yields CASSLHRVTGELFF.

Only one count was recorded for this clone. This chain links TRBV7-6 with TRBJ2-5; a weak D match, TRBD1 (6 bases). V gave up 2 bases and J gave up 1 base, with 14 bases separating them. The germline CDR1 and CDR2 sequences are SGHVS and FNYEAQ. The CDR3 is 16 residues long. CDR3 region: CASSLIGGQSQETQYF. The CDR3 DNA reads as TGTGCCAGCAGCTTAATCGGAGGACAGAGCCAAGAGACCCAGTACTTC.

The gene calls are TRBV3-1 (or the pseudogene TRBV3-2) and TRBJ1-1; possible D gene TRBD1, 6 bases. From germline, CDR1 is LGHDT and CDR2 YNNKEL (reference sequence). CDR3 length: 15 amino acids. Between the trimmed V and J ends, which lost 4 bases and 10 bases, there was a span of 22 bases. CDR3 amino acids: CASSPSGGRGIGAFF. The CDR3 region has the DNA TGTGCCAGCAGCCCTTCGGGGGGCAGGGGCATTGGAGCTTTCTTT.

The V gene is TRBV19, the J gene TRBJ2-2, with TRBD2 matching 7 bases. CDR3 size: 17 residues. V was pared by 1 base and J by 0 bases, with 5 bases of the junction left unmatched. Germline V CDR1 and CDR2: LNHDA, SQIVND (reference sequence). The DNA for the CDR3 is TGTGCCAGTAGTATAGCGGGAGGATCTGCGAACACCGGGGAGCTGTTTTTT. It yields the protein CASSIAGGSANTGELFF.

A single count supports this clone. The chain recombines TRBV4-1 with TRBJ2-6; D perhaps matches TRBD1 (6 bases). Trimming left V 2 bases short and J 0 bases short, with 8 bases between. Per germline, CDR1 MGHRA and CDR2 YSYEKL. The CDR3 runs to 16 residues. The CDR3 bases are TGCGCCAGCAGCCAACGGACAGACTCTGGGGCCAACGTCCTGACTTTC. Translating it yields CASSQRTDSGANVLTF.

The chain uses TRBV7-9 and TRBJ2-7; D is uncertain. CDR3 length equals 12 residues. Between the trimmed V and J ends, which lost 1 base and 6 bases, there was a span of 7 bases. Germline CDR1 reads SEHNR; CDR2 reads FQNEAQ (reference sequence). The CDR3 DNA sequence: TGTGCCAGCAGCTTAGGAGCCCGCGAGCAGTACTTC. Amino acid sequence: CASSLGAREQYF.

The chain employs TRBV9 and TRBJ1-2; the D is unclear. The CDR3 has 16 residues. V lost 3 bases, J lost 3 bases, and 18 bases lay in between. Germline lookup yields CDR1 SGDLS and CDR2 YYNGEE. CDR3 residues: CASSAGGRRHHYGYTF. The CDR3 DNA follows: TGTGCCAGCAGCGCGGGAGGTAGGCGGCATCACTATGGCTACACCTTC.

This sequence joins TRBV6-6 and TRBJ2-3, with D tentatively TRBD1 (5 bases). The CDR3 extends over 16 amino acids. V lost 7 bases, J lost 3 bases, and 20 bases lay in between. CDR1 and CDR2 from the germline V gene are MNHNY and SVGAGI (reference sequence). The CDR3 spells CASNHAWAGQTDTQYF. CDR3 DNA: TGTGCCAGCAACCACGCCTGGGCAGGGCAGACAGATACGCAGTATTTT.

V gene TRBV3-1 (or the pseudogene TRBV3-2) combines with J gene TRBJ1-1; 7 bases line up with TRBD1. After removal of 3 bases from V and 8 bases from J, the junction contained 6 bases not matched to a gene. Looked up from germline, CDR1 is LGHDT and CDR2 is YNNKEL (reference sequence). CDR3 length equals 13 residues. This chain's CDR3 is CASSQRQGGEAFF. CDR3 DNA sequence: TGTGCCAGCAGCCAGAGACAGGGTGGAGAAGCTTTCTTT.

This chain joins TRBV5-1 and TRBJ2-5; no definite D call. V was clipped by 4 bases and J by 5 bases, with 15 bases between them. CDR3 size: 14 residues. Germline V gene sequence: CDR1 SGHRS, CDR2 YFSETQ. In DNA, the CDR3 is TGCGCCAGCAGCGAGACCCAGCCCAGGGAGACCCAGTACTTC. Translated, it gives CASSETQPRETQYF. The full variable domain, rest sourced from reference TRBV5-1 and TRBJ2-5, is KAGVTQTPRYLIKTRGQQVTLSCSPISGHRSVSWYQQTPGQGLQFLFEYFSETQRNKGNFPGRFSGRQFSNSRSEMNVSTLELGDSALYLCASSETQPRETQYFGPGTRLLVL.

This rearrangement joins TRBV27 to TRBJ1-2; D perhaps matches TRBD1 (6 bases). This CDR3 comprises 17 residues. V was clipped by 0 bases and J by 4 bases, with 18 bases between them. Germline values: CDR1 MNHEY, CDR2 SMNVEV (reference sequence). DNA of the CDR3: TGTGCCAGCAGTTTATCGCCCCCGGGGGGCCTCGGCTATGGCTACACCTTC. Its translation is CASSLSPPGGLGYGYTF.

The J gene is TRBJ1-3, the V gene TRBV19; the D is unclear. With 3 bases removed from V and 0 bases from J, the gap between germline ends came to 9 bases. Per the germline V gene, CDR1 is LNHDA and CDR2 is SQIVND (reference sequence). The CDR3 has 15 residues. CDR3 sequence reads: CASSIEGNSGNTIYF. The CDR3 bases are TGTGCCAGTAGTATCGAGGGAAACTCTGGAAACACCATATATTTT.

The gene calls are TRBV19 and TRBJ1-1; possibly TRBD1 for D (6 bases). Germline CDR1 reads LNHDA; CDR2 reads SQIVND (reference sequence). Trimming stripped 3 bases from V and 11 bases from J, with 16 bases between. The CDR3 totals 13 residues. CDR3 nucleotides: TGTGCCAGTAGTATGGACAGTGGAGTCCAGGCTTTCTTT. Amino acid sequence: CASSMDSGVQAFF. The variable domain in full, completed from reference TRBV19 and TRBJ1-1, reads DGGITQSPKYLFRKEGQNVTLSCEQNLNHDAMYWYRQDPGQGLRLIYYSQIVNDFQKGDIAEGYSVSREKKESFPLTVTSAQKNPTAFYLCASSMDSGVQAFFGQGTRLTVV.

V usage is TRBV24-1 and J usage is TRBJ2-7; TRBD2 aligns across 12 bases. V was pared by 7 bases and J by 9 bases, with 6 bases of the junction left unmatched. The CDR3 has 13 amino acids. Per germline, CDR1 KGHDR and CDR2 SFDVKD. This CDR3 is CATRETSGGPQYF. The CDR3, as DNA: TGTGCCACCAGAGAGACTAGCGGGGGTCCGCAGTACTTC.

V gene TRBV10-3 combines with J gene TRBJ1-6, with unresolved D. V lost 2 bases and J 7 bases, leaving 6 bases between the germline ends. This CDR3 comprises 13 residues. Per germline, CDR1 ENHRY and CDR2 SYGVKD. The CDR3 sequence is CAISEDQNSPLHF. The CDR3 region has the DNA TGTGCCATCAGTGAGGATCAGAATTCACCCCTCCACTTT.

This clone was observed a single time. The CDR3 nucleotides read TGTGCCAGCAGTGAAGTCCAGGGAGGGTACTCACCCCTCCACTTT. This translates into CASSEVQGGYSPLHF. The chain recombines TRBV6-1 with TRBJ1-6, with TRBD1 as a possible D gene (5 bases). V was cut by 1 base and J by 10 bases, with 14 bases left in between. CDR1 and CDR2 from the germline V gene are MNHNS and SASEGT. This CDR3 is built from 15 residues.

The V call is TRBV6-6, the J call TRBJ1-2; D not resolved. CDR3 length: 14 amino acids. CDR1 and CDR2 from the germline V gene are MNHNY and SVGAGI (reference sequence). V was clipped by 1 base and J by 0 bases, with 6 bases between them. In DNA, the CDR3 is TGTGCCAGCAGTTACTACGCAGCTAACTATGGCTACACCTTC. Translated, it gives CASSYYAANYGYTF.

CDR3 nucleotide sequence: TGTGCCATCAGTTCGGGACTAGCGGGAGCAGATACGCAGTATTTT. This translates into CAISSGLAGADTQYF. The V call is TRBV10-3, the J call TRBJ2-3, with TRBD2 matching over 14 bases. Germline V gene lookup returns CDR1 ENHRY and CDR2 SYGVKD. This CDR3 region has 15 residues. With V trimmed by 5 bases and J by 4 bases, 2 bases remained unmatched.

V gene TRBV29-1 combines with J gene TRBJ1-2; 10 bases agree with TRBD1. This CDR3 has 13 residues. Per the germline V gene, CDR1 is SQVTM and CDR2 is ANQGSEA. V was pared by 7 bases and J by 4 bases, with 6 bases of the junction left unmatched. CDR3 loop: CSAWTGGTYGYTF. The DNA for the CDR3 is TGCAGCGCATGGACAGGGGGTACCTATGGCTACACCTTC. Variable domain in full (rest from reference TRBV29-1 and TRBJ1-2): SAVISQKPSRDICQRGTSLTIQCQVDSQVTMMFWYRQQPGQSLTLIATANQGSEATYESGFVIDKFPISRPNLTFSTLTVSNMSPEDSSIYLCSAWTGGTYGYTFGSGTRLTVV.

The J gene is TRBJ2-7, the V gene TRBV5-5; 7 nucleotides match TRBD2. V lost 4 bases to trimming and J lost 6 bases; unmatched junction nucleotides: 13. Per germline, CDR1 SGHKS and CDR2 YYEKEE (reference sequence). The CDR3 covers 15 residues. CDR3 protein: CASSRPGLGLSEQYF. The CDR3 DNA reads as TGTGCCAGCAGCAGACCCGGACTAGGTCTTAGCGAGCAGTACTTC. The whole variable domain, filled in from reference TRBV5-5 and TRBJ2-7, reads DAGVTQSPTHLIKTRGQQVTLRCSPISGHKSVSWYQQVLGQGPQFIFQYYEKEERGRGNFPDRFSARQFPNYSSELNVNALLLGDSALYLCASSRPGLGLSEQYFGPGTRLTVT.

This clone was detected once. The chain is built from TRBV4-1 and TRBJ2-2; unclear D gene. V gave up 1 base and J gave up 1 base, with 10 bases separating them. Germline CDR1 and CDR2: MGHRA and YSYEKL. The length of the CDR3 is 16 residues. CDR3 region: CASSQVSGENTGELFF. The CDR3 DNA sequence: TGCGCCAGCAGCCAAGTTTCGGGTGAGAACACCGGGGAGCTGTTTTTT.

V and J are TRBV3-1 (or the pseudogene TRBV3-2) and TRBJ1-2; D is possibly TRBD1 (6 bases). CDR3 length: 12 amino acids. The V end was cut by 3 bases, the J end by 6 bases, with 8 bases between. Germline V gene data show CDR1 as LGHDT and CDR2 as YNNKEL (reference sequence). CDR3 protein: CASSHYRDGYTF. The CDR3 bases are TGTGCCAGCAGCCATTACAGGGATGGCTACACCTTC.

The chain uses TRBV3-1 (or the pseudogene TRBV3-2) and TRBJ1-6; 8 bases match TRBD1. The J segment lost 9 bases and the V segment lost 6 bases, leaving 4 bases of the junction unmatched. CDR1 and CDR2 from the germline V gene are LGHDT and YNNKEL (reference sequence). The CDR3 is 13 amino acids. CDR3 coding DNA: TGTGCCAGCAGACCAGGGGGCGGTTCACCCCTCCACTTT. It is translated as CASRPGGGSPLHF.

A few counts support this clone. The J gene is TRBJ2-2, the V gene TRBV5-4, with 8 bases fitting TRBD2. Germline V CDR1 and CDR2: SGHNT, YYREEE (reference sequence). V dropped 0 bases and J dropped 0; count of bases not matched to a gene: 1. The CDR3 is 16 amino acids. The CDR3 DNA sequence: TGTGCCAGCAGCTTGGGGGGACTAGCGAACACCGGGGAGCTGTTTTTT. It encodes CASSLGGLANTGELFF.